A selection of T cell receptor beta chains follows, all from one sample in a study of blood T cell repertoires in COVID-19. TCRdb's table, derived via immunoSEQ multiplex PCR, lists solely in-frame clones and lacks some. The table lists roughly 400,000 clones, about 89% of them singletons. Sequencing was carried out using PBMCs or T cells enriched from blood (not recorded which). These receptors all come from a woman in her thirties or forties who had been exposed to COVID-19. CDR3s include the opening cysteine and the closing phenylalanine or tryptophan. A D gene is named only where the DNA matches it firmly. A clone size is listed for some rows: how often the clone was seen (once, few, many), or a class if it is expanded.

DNA: TGTGCCAGCAGGCTCGGACAGCCCTCTGGGGCCAACGTCCTGACTTTC; CDR3: CASRLGQPSGANVLTF; V: TRBV7-3; D: NA; size: NA; J: TRBJ2-6
DNA: TGTGCCAGCAGTGACACCGGGACTAGCGGGGGGGTGGTGCGGCAGTTCTTC; CDR3: CASSDTGTSGGVVRQFF; V: TRBV6-2/TRBV6-3; D: TRBD2; size: NA; J: TRBJ2-1
DNA: TGTGCCAGCAGCTTCGGACTGAATCCCAATCAGCCCCAGCATTTT; CDR3: CASSFGLNPNQPQHF; V: TRBV5-8; D: NA; size: NA; J: TRBJ1-5
DNA: TGTGCCTGGAGGCCCGGGACAGTGAACACCGGGGAGCTGTTTTTT; CDR3: CAWRPGTVNTGELFF; V: TRBV30; D: TRBD1; size: few; J: TRBJ2-2
DNA: TGTGCCAGCAGCGTAGCCCAGTTCAACTATGGCTACACCTTC; CDR3: CASSVAQFNYGYTF; V: TRBV9; D: NA; size: NA; J: TRBJ1-2
DNA: TGTGCCAGCAGCCATGAGCCGGCAGTGAGGGGCTACACCTTC; CDR3: CASSHEPAVRGYTF; V: TRBV5-5; D: NA; size: NA; J: TRBJ1-2
DNA: TGTGCCTGGTGGACAGCTGCCTCCTATAATTCACCCCTCCACTTT; CDR3: CAWWTAASYNSPLHF; V: TRBV30; D: NA; size: NA; J: TRBJ1-6
DNA: TGTGCCAGCAGCCCCCACAGGGGGCGGTTGACTGAAGCTTTCTTT; CDR3: CASSPHRGRLTEAFF; V: TRBV7-3; D: TRBD1; size: NA; J: TRBJ1-1
DNA: TGCAGTGCCGCTTCGGGTGAGACCCAGTACTTC; CDR3: CSAASGETQYF; V: TRBV20-1; D: NA; size: NA; J: TRBJ2-5
DNA: TGTGCCAGCAGTTTGGGCAGAAACTATGGCTACACCTTC; CDR3: CASSLGRNYGYTF; V: TRBV12-3/TRBV12-4; D: NA; size: NA; J: TRBJ1-2
DNA: TGTGCCAGCAGCTCCGGACTAGCGGGGTACAATGAGCAGTTCTTC; CDR3: CASSSGLAGYNEQFF; V: TRBV7-3; D: TRBD2; size: NA; J: TRBJ2-1
DNA: TGTGCCAGCAGCTTAGTTAGAAATCAACTCGGACATCAGAACACTGAAGCTTTCTTT; CDR3: CASSLVRNQLGHQNTEAFF; V: TRBV11-3; D: NA; size: NA; J: TRBJ1-1
DNA: TGTGCCAGCTCCCCCGGGTACGACTACACCTTC; CDR3: CASSPGYDYTF; V: TRBV12-3/TRBV12-4; D: NA; size: NA; J: TRBJ1-2
DNA: TGTGCCAGCAGTGATCTAGCGGGGGGGGAGACCCAGTACTTC; CDR3: CASSDLAGGETQYF; V: TRBV2; D: TRBD2; size: once; J: TRBJ2-5
DNA: TGCGCCAGCAGTGAGTACGCCTACCCGGACGAGCAGTACTTC; CDR3: CASSEYAYPDEQYF; V: TRBV10-1; D: NA; size: NA; J: TRBJ2-7
DNA: TGTGCCACATGTAGCGGGGGGAAAGAGACCCAGTACTTC; CDR3: CATCSGGKETQYF; V: TRBV6-5; D: TRBD2; size: NA; J: TRBJ2-5
DNA: TGTGCCAGCAGCCCGTATCGACTAGCGGGAGGGGACTCTGGGGCCAACGTCCTGACTTTC; CDR3: CASSPYRLAGGDSGANVLTF; V: TRBV21-1; D: NA; size: NA; J: TRBJ2-6
DNA: TGTGCCAGCAGGCCGGCCCCGGGCACTGAAGCTTTCTTT; CDR3: CASRPAPGTEAFF; V: TRBV5-4; D: NA; size: NA; J: TRBJ1-1
DNA: TGTGCCAGCAGAGTATCGGATTCACCCCTCCACTTT; CDR3: CASRVSDSPLHF; V: TRBV6-5; D: NA; size: NA; J: TRBJ1-6
DNA: TGCGCCAGCAGCTCCGGGGGTGAGCAGTTCTTC; CDR3: CASSSGGEQFF; V: TRBV5-1; D: NA; size: NA; J: TRBJ2-1
DNA: TGCGCCAGCAGCTTGGGGGTCCTTCGGGAGGGCTACGAGCAGTACTTC; CDR3: CASSLGVLREGYEQYF; V: TRBV5-1; D: TRBD2; size: NA; J: TRBJ2-7
DNA: TGTGCCAGCAGTGAACCTGAGCCCCAGCATTTT; CDR3: CASSEPEPQHF; V: TRBV2; D: NA; size: NA; J: TRBJ1-5
DNA: TGTGCCTGGAGTGGGGGACAGGGGAGGGGTGAAGCTTTCTTT; CDR3: CAWSGGQGRGEAFF; V: TRBV30; D: TRBD1; size: NA; J: TRBJ1-1
DNA: TGTGCCAGCTCACCCAGAAAAGGACAGGGGGCGTATGGCTACACCTTC; CDR3: CASSPRKGQGAYGYTF; V: TRBV18; D: TRBD1; size: NA; J: TRBJ1-2
DNA: TGTGCCAGTAGTCTCTCCGGGACAGGGGGCTATGATCAGCCCCAGCATTTT; CDR3: CASSLSGTGGYDQPQHF; V: TRBV19; D: TRBD1; size: NA; J: TRBJ1-5
DNA: TGTGCCAGCTCACCCGGAGGCGGGAACTCCTACGAGCAGTACTTC; CDR3: CASSPGGGNSYEQYF; V: TRBV18; D: NA; size: NA; J: TRBJ2-7
DNA: TGCAGCGTTTCAAAGACAGGGGACACCATATATTTT; CDR3: CSVSKTGDTIYF; V: TRBV29-1; D: TRBD1; size: NA; J: TRBJ1-3
DNA: TGCGCCAGCAGCCAATCTGGGAGGGTCACCGGGGAGCTGTTTTTT; CDR3: CASSQSGRVTGELFF; V: TRBV4-3; D: TRBD2; size: NA; J: TRBJ2-2
DNA: TGCAGTGTTAGTCGAGAGGGACTAGCGGAGGGGAGCTCCTACAATGAGCAGTTCTTC; CDR3: CSVSREGLAEGSSYNEQFF; V: TRBV20-1; D: TRBD2; size: NA; J: TRBJ2-1
DNA: TGCAGCATACGACAGGCGATGGGCACTGAAGCTTTCTTT; CDR3: CSIRQAMGTEAFF; V: TRBV29-1; D: NA; size: NA; J: TRBJ1-1
DNA: TGTGCCAGCAGCGGGGGACAGTGGAGTGGCTACACCTTC; CDR3: CASSGGQWSGYTF; V: TRBV5-4; D: TRBD1; size: NA; J: TRBJ1-2